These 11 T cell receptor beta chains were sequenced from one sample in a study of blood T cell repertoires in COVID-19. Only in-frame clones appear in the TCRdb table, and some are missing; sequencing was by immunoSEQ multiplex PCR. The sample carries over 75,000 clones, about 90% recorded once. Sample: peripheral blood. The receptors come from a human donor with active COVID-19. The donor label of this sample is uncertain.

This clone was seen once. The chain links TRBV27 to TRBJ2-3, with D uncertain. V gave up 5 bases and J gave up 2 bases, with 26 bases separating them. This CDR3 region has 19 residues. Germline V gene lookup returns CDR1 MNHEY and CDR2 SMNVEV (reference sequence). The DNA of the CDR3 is TGTGCCAGCAGTCCCTTCTCGCCCTACGCCAGGCCGCACACAGATACGCAGTATTTT. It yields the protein CASSPFSPYARPHTDTQYF.

CDR3 DNA sequence: TGTGCCAGCAGTTACGCGGAACCCGGGGTGGGTTCACCCCTCCACTTT. Residues: CASSYAEPGVGSPLHF. V and J are TRBV6-2 or TRBV6-3 and TRBJ1-6; D remains unclear. This CDR3 spans 16 amino acids. V was trimmed by 2 bases and J by 9 bases, leaving 17 bases between them. Germline assignment: CDR1 MNHEY and CDR2 SVGEGT.

The CDR3 DNA reads as TGTGCCAGCAGGAGGGGGACCGGGAGGGAGCTGTTTTTT. It specifies CASRRGTGRELFF. This chain connects TRBV12-3 or TRBV12-4 to TRBJ2-2; weak D call: TRBD1 (6 bases). V was pared by 6 bases and J by 9 bases, with 14 bases between. The CDR3 runs to 13 residues.

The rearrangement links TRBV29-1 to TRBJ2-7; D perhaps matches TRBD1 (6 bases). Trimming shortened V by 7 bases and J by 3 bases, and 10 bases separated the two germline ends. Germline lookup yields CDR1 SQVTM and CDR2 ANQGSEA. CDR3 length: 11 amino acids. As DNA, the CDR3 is TGCAGCGCCGGACAGAGCTACGAGCAGTACTTC. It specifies CSAGQSYEQYF.

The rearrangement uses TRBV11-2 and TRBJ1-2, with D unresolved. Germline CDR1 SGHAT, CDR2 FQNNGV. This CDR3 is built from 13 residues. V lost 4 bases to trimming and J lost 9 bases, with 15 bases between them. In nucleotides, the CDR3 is TGTGCCAGCAGCTCCTATACGGACTTCCGCTACACCTTC. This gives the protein CASSSYTDFRYTF.

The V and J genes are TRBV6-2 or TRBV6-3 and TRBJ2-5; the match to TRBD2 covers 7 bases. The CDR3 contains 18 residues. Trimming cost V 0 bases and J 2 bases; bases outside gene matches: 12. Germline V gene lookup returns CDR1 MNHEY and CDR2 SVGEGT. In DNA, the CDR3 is TGTGCCAGCAGTTACTCGATTGCAAGGGGAGGGGAGCAAGAGACCCAGTACTTC. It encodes CASSYSIARGGEQETQYF.

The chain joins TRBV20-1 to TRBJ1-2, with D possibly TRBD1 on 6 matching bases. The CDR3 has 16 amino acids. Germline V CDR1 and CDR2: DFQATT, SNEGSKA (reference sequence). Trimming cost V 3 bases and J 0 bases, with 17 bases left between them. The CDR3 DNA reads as TGCAGTGCTAGTTCTGGACAGAAAGGCCCTAACTATGGCTACACCTTC. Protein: CSASSGQKGPNYGYTF.

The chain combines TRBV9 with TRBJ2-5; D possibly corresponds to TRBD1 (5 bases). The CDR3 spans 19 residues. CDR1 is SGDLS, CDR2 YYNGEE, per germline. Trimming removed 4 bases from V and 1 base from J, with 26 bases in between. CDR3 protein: CASSPSRGSSTTFQETQYF. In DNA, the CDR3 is TGTGCCAGCAGCCCATCTAGGGGATCATCAACCACCTTCCAAGAGACCCAGTACTTC.

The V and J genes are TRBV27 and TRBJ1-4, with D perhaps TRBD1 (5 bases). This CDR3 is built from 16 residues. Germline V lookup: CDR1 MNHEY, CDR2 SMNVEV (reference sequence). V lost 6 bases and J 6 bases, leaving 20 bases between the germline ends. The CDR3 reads CASRAGWRGGYEKLFF. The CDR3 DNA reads TGTGCCAGCAGGGCGGGGTGGAGGGGCGGGTATGAAAAACTGTTTTTT.

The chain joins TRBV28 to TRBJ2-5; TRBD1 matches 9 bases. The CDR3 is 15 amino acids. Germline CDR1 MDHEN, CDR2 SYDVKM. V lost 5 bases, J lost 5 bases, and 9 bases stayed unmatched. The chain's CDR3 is CASSTRDRGEETQYF. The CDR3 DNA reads TGTGCCAGCAGTACCCGAGACAGGGGGGAGGAGACCCAGTACTTC. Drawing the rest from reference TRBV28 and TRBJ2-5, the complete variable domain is DVKVTQSSRYLVKRTGEKVFLECVQDMDHENMFWYRQDPGLGLRLIYFSYDVKMKEKGDIPEGYSVSREKKERFSLILESASTNQTSMYLCASSTRDRGEETQYFGPGTRLLVL.

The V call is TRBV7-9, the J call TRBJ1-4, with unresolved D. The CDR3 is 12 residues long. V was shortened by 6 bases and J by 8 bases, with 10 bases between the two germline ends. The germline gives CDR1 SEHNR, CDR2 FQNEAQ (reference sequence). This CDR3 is CASSGGEEKLFF. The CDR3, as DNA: TGTGCCAGCAGTGGCGGGGAGGAAAAACTGTTTTTT.